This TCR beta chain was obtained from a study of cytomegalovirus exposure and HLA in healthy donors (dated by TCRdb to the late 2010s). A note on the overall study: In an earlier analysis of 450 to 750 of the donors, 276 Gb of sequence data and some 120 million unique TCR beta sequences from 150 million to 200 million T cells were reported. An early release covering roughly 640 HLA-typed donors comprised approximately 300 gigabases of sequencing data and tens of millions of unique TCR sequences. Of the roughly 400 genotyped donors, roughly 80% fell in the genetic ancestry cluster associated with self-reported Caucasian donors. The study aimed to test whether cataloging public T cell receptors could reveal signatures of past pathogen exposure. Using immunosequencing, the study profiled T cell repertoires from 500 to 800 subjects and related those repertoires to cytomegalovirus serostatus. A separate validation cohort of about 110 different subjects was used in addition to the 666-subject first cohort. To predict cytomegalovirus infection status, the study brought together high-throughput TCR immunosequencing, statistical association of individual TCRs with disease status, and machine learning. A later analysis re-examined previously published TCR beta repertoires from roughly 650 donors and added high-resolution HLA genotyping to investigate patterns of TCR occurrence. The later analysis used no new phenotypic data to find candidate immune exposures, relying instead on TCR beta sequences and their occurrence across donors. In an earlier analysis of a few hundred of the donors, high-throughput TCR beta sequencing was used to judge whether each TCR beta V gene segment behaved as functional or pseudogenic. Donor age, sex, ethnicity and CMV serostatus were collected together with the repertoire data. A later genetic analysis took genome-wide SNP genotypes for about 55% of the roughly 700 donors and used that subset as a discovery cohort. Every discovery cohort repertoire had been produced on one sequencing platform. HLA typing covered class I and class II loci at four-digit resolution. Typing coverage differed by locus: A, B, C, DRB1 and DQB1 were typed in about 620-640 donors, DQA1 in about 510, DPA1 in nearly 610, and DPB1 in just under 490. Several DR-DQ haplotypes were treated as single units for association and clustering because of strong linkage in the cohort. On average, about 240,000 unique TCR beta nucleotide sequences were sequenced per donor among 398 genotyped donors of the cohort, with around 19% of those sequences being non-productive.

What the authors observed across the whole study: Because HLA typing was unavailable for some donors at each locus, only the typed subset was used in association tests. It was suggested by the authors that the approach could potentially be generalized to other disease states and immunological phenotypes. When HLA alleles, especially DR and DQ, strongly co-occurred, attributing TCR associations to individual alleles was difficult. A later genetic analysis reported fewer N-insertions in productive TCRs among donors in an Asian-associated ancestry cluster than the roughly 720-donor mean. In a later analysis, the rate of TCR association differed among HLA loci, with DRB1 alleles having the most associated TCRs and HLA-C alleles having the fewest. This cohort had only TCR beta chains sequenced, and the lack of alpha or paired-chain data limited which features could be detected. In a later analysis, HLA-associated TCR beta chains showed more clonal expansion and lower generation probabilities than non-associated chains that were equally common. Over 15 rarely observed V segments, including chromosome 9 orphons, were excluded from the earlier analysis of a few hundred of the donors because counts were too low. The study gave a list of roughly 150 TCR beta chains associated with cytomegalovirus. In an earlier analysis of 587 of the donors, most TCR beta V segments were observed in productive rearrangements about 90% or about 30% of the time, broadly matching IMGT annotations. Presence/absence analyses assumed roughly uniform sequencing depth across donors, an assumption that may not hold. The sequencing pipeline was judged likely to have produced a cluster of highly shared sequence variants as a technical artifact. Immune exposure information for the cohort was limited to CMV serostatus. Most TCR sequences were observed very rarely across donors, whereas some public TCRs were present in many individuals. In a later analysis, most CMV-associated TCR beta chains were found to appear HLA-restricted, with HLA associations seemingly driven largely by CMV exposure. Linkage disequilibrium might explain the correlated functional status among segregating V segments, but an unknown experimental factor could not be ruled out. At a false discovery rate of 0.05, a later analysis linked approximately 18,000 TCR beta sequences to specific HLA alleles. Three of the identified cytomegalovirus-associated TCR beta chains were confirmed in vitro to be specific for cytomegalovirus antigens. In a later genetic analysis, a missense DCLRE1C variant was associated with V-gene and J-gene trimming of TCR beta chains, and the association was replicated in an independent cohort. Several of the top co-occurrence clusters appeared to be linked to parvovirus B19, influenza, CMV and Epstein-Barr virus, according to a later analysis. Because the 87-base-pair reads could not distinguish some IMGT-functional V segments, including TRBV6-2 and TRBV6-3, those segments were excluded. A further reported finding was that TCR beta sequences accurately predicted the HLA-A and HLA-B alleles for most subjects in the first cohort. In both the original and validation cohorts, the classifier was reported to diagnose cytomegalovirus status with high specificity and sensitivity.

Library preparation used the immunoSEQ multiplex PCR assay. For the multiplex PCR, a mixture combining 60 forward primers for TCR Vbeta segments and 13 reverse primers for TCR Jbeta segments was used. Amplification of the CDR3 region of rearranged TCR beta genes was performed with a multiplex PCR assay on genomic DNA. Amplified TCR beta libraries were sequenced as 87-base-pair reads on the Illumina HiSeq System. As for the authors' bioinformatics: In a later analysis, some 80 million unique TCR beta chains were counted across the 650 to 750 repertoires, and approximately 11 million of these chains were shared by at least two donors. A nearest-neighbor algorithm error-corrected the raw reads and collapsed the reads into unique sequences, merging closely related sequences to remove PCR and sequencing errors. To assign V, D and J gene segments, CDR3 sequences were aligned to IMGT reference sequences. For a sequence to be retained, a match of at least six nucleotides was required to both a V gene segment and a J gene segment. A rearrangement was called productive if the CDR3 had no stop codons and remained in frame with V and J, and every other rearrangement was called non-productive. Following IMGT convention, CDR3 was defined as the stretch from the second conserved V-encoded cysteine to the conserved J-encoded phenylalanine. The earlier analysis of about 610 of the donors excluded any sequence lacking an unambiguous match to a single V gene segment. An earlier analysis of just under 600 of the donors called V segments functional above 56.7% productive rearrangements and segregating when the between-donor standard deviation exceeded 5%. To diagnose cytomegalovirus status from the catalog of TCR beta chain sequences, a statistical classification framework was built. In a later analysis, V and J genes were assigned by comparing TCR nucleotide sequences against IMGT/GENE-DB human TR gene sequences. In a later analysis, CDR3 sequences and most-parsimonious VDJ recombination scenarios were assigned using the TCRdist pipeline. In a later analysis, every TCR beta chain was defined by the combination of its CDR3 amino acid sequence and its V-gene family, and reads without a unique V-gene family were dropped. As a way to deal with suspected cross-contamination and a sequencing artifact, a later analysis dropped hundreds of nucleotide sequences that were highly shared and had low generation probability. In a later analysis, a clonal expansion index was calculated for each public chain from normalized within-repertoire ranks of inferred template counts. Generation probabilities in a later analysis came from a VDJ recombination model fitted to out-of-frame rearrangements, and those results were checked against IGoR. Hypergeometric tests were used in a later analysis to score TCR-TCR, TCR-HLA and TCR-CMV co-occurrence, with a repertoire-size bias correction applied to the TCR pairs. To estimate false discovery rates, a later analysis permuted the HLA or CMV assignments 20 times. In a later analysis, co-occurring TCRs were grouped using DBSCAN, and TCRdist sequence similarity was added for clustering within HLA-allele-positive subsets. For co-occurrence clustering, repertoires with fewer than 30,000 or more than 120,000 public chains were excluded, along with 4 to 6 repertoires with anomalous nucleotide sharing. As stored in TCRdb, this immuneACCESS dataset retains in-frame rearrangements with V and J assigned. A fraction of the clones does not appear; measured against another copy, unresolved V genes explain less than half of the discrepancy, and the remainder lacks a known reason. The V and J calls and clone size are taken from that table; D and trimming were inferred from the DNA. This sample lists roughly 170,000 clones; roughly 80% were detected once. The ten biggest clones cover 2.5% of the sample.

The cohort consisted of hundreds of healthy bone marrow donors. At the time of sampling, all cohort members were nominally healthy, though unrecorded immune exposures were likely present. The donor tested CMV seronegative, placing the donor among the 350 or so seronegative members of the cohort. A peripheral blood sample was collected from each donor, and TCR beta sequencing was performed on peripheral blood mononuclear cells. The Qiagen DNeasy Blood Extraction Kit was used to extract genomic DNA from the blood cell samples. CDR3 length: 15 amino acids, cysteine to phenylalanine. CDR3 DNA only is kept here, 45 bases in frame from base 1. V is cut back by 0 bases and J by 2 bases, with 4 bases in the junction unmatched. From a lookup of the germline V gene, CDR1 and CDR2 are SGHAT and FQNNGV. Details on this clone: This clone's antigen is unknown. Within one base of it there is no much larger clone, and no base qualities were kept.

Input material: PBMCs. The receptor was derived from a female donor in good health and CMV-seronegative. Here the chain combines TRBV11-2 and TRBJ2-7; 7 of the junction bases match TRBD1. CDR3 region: CASSLERGHPYEQYF. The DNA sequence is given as TGTGCCAGCAGCTTAGAAAGGGGGCACCCCTACGAGCAGTACTTC.